This TCR beta chain appears in the sequencing data of a study of blood T cell repertoires in COVID-19. Study details: The United States, Italy and Spain were the sources of the acute and convalescent COVID-19 samples. In each case, the material was cDNA or gDNA derived from T cells, B-cell-depleted T cells, or PBMCs.

Seattle patients were enrolled during active infection and followed longitudinally. The CDR3 has 14 residues. Germline CDR1 SQVTM, CDR2 ANQGSEA. After removal of 7 bases from V and 6 bases from J, the junction contained 12 bases not matched to a gene. Some clones are missing from TCRdb's copy, which holds only in-frame ones; the method was immunoSEQ multiplex PCR. The table records 150,000 to 180,000 clones, roughly four fifths of them present only once. The V and J genes are TRBV29-1 and TRBJ2-3, with 8 bases identical to TRBD2. Sequencing was performed on peripheral blood. This receptor was identified in a woman aged 60 to 75 with COVID-19, enrolled during active disease. This chain's CDR3 is CSAVAGPSRDTQYF. Written as DNA, the CDR3 is TGCAGCGCCGTAGCGGGACCAAGTAGGGATACGCAGTATTTT.